What follows are 9 T cell receptor beta chains derived from one specimen sequenced in a study of STAT3 mutations in large granular lymphocyte leukemia. Study-level findings and limits: Every T-cell large granular lymphocyte leukemia patient had at least one immunodominant TCR beta clonotype.

Antigen specificity for these receptors is unknown. Sequencing was performed with immunoSEQ multiplex PCR; in TCRdb, only in-frame clones are kept and a portion is missing. The data contain some 30,000 clones, 60% to 85% of them seen just once; the ten biggest clones take up approximately 30%. Sequences were obtained from peripheral blood mononuclear cells. Receptors were obtained from a woman in her forties or fifties with T-cell large granular lymphocyte leukemia. Some clones in this sample may be carry-over from other donors' samples.

The CDR3 bases are TGTGCCAGTAGTATAGGTGGCAATCAGCCCCAGCATTTT. As protein: CASSIGGNQPQHF. J is TRBJ1-5 and V is TRBV19; D unresolved. The CDR3 contains 13 residues. Germline V gene data show CDR1 as LNHDA and CDR2 as SQIVND (reference sequence). V was shortened by 1 base and J by 2 bases, with 3 bases between the two germline ends.

The sample holds one count of this clone. The CDR3 region has the DNA TGTGCCAGCAGTGAGGAGGGGACAGGGGATCATGAGCAGTACTTC. Its translation is CASSEEGTGDHEQYF. This sequence joins TRBV7-9 and TRBJ2-7; 10 bases are shared with TRBD1. The CDR3 length is 15 residues. Germline assignment: CDR1 SEHNR and CDR2 FQNEAQ (reference sequence). Losses at the gene ends were 6 bases for V and 7 bases for J; bases not matched to a gene: 12.

The genes are TRBV10-2 and TRBJ2-3; 9 bases agree with TRBD2. V dropped 2 bases and J dropped 6; count of bases not matched to a gene: 6. The CDR3 is made up of 15 amino acids. Germline CDR1 is WSHSY and CDR2 is SAAADI. The CDR3 DNA is TGCGCCAGCAGTGAGGCGGCGGGAGGGCCGGATACGCAGTATTTT. Translated: CASSEAAGGPDTQYF.

This clone showed up just a few times. The chain carries TRBV2 and TRBJ1-5; 9 positions match TRBD1. V gave up 6 bases and J gave up 14 bases; unmatched junction bases: 17. Per the germline V gene, CDR1 is SNHLY and CDR2 is FYNNEI. The CDR3 extends over 15 amino acids. CDR3 amino acids: CASSGQGHPGEKKHF. DNA for the CDR3: TGTGCCAGCAGCGGACAGGGGCACCCTGGGGAGAAAAAGCATTTT.

V usage is TRBV30 and J usage is TRBJ2-2; 9 positions match TRBD1. The junction had 2 bases not matched to a gene; V was cut back by 4 bases and J by 2 bases. Germline-derived CDR1 and CDR2 are GTSNPN and SVGIG (reference sequence). This CDR3 spans 14 amino acids. The CDR3 region is CAWMGQGNTGELFF. CDR3 in DNA: TGTGCCTGGATGGGACAGGGAAACACCGGGGAGCTGTTTTTT.

This chain connects TRBV5-6 to TRBJ2-5; the D gene is possibly TRBD2 (6 bases). The germline V and J ends were trimmed by 3 bases and 4 bases, with 10 bases remaining between them. Germline CDR1 and CDR2: SGHDT and YYEEEE. CDR3 length equals 13 residues. Written as DNA, the CDR3 is TGTGCCAGCAGCTCCAGGGACTTAGAGACCCAGTACTTC. Translated: CASSSRDLETQYF.

This chain connects TRBV6-4 to TRBJ1-5; D call uncertain. CDR1 and CDR2 from the germline V gene are MRHNA and SNTAGT. V gave up 0 bases and J gave up 7 bases, with 13 bases separating them. This CDR3 is built from 15 residues. CDR3: CASSDSWEKWQPQHF. In DNA, the CDR3 is TGTGCCAGCAGTGACTCATGGGAGAAATGGCAGCCCCAGCATTTT.

The chain has TRBV18 and TRBJ2-7, with D possibly being TRBD1 (5 bases). CDR1 is KGHSH and CDR2 is LQKENI in the germline V gene. Trimming shortened V by 0 bases and J by 2 bases, and 20 bases separated the two germline ends. The CDR3 is made up of 18 amino acids. The CDR3 sequence: CASSPPYILGRATYEQYF. CDR3 in DNA: TGTGCCAGCTCACCACCATATATATTGGGCAGGGCTACCTACGAGCAGTACTTC.

This sequence joins TRBV5-6 and TRBJ1-2; D is perhaps TRBD1 (5 bases). CDR3 length: 16 residues. CDR1 and CDR2 from the germline V gene are SGHDT and YYEEEE. V lost 4 bases, J lost 1 base, and 17 bases lay in between. The CDR3 spells CASSLDLGRINYGYTF. Here the CDR3 DNA reads TGTGCCAGCAGCCTGGACCTGGGACGGATTAACTATGGCTACACCTTC.